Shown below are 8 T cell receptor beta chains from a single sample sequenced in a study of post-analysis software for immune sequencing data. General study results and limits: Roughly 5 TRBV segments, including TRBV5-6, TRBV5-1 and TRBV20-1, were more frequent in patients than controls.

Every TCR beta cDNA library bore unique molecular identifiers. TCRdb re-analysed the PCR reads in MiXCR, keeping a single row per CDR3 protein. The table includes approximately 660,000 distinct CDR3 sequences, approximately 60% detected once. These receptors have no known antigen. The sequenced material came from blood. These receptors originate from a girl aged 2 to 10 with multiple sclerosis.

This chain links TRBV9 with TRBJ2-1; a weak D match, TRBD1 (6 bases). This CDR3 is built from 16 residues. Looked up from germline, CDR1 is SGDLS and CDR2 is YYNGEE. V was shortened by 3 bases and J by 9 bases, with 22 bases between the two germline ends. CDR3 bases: TGTGCCAGCAGCGGGGGACCCGGGACAAAGACGAGTGAGCAGTTCTTC. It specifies CASSGGPGTKTSEQFF.

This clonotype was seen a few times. The CDR3 is CASSPQRPGQGPGGGEQYF. The CDR3 DNA reads as TGTGCCAGCTCACCTCAACGCCCGGGACAGGGTCCCGGTGGAGGTGAGCAGTACTTC. The chain links TRBV18 to TRBJ2-7; 9 nucleotides match TRBD1. The germline V gene encodes CDR1 KGHSH and CDR2 LQKENI. CDR3 length: 19 amino acids. The V gene end was trimmed by 3 bases and the J gene end by 7 bases; junction bases not matched to a gene: 22.

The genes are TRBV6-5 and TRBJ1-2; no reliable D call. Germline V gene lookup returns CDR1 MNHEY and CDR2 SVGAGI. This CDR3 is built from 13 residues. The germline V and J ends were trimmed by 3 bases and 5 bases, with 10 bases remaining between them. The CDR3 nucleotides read TGTGCCAGCAGTTATAAGGGAGTTTATGGCTACACCTTC. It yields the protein CASSYKGVYGYTF.

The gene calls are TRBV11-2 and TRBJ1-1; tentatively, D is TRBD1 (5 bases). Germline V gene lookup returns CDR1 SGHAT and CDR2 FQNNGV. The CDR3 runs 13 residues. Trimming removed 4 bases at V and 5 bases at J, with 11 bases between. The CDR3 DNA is TGTGCCAGCAGCTCAGCGCAGGGTACTGAAGCTTTCTTT. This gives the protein CASSSAQGTEAFF.

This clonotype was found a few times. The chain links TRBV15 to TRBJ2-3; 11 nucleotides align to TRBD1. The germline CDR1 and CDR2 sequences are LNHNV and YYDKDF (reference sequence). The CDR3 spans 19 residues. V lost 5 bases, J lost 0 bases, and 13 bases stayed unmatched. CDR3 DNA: TGTGCCACCAGCCATCTATCGGACAGGGGGCGAGAGAGCACAGATACGCAGTATTTT. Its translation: CATSHLSDRGRESTDTQYF.

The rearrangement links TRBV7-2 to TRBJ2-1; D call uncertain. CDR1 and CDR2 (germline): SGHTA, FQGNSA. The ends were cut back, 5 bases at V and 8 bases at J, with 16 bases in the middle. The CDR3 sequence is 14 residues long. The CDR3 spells CASSLVRTGHEQFF. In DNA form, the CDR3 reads TGTGCCAGCAGCCTAGTGCGTACGGGTCATGAGCAGTTCTTC. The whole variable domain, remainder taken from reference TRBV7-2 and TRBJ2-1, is GAGVSQSPSNKVTEKGKDVELRCDPISGHTALYWYRQSLGQGLEFLIYFQGNSAPDKSGLPSDRFSAERTGGSVSTLTIQRTQQEDSAVYLCASSLVRTGHEQFFGPGTRLTVL.

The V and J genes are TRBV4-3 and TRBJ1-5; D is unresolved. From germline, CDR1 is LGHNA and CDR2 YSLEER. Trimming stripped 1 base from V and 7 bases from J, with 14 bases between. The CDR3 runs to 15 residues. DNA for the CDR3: TGCGCCAGCAGCCAAGGAACGGGTCTGGGCCAGCCCCAGCATTTT. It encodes CASSQGTGLGQPQHF.

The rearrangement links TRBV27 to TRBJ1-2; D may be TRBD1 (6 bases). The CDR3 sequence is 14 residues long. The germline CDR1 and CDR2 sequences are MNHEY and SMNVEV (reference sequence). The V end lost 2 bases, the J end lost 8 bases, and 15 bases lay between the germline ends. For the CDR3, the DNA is TGTGCCAGCAGTTTACAGGGGACGGTTCAGGGCTACACCTTC. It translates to CASSLQGTVQGYTF.